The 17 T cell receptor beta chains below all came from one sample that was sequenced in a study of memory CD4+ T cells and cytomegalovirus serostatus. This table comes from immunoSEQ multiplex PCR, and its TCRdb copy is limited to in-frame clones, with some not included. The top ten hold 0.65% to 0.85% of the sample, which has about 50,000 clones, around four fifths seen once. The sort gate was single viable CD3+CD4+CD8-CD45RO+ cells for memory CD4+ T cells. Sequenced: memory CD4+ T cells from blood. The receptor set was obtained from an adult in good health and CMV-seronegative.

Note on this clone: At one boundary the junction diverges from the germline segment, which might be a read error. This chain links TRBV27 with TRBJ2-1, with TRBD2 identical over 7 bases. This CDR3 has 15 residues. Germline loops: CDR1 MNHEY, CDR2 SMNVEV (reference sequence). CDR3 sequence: CASRFGREIIAEQFF. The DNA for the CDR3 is TGTGCCAGCCGTTTCGGGCGGGAGATTATAGCTGAGCAGTTCTTC.

CDR3 loop: CASTLLVGQGAGELFF. In nucleotides, the CDR3 is TGTGCCAGCACCCTCCTTGTGGGACAGGGGGCCGGGGAGCTGTTTTTT. V and J are TRBV27 and TRBJ2-2; 11 nucleotides agree with TRBD1. This CDR3 is built from 16 residues. The trim removed 7 bases at V and 6 bases at J, leaving 10 bases unmatched. The V gene's germline CDR1 is MNHEY and CDR2 SMNVEV (reference sequence).

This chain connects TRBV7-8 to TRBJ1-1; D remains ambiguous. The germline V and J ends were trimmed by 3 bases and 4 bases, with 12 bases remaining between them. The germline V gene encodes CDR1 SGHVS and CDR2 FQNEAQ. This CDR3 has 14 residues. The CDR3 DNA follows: TGTGCCAGCAGCTTGACCAACTATCGCACTGAAGCTTTCTTT. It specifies CASSLTNYRTEAFF.

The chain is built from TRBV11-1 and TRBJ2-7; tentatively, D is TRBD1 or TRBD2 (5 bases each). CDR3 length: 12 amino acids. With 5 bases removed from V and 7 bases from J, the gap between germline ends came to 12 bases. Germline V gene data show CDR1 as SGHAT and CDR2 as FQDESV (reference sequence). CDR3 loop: CASSRLGGEQYF. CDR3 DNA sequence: TGTGCCAGCAGCAGACTTGGGGGAGAGCAGTACTTC.

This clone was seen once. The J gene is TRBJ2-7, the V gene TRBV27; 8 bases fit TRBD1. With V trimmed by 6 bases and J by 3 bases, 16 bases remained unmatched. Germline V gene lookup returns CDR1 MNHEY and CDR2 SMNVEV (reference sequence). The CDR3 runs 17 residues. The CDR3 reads CASRAYPSGTGIYEQYF. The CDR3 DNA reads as TGTGCCAGCAGGGCATATCCGTCCGGGACAGGCATCTACGAGCAGTACTTC.

The CDR3 nucleotides are TGTGCCAGCAGCTTGATCGGGCGGTATGGGGATCAAGAGACCCAGTACTTC. This encodes CASSLIGRYGDQETQYF. The chain carries TRBV5-6 and TRBJ2-5; D gene uncertain. Germline lookup yields CDR1 SGHDT and CDR2 YYEEEE. Trimming left V 1 base short and J 2 bases short, with 18 bases between. The CDR3 runs to 17 residues.

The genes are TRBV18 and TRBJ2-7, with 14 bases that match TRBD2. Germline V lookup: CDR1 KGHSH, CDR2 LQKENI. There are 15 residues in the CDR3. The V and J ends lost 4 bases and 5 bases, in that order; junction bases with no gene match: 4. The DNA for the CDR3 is TGTGCCAGCTCACAAAGACTAGCGGGAGGGGACGAGCAGTACTTC. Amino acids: CASSQRLAGGDEQYF.

The CDR3 DNA sequence: TGTGCCAGTAGGGCAAGCGGTCGCAATCAGCCCCAGCATTTT. Translated, it gives CASRASGRNQPQHF. This chain joins TRBV19 and TRBJ1-5, with D uncertain. V lost 6 bases and J lost 2, with 11 bases in between. Looked up from germline, CDR1 is LNHDA and CDR2 is SQIVND (reference sequence). CDR3 length equals 14 residues.

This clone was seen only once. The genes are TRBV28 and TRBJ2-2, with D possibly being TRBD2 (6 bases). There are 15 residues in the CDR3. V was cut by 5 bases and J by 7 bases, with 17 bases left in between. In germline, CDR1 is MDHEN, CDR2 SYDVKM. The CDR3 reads CASSPTRTKSGELFF. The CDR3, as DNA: TGTGCCAGCAGTCCTACCCGGACTAAAAGCGGGGAGCTGTTTTTT.

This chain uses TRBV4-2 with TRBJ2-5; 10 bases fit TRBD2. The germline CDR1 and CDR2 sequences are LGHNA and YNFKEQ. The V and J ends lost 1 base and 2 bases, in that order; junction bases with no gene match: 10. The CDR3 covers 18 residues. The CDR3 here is CASSQGGGAGGPQETQYF. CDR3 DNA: TGTGCCAGCAGCCAAGGGGGGGGAGCGGGAGGGCCACAAGAGACCCAGTACTTC.

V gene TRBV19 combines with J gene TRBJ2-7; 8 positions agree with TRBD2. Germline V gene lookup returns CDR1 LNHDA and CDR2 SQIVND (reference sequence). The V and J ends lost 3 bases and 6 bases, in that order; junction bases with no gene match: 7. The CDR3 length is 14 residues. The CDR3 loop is CASSIRAGGAEQYF. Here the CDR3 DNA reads TGTGCCAGTAGTATTAGGGCGGGAGGTGCCGAGCAGTACTTC.

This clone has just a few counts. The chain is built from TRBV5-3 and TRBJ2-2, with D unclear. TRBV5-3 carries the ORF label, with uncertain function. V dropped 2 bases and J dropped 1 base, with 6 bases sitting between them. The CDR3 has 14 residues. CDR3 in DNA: TGTGCCAGAAGCTTCCTCGGGAACACCGGGGAGCTGTTTTTT. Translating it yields CARSFLGNTGELFF.

CDR3 nucleotides: TGTGCCAGCAGCCCCCCCCCTAGCGAAAAACTGTTTTTT. This encodes CASSPPPSEKLFF. This chain uses TRBV28 with TRBJ1-4; D uncertain. Trimming took 6 bases from V and 8 from J, leaving 13 bases between them. Germline values: CDR1 MDHEN, CDR2 SYDVKM. The CDR3 sequence is 13 residues long.

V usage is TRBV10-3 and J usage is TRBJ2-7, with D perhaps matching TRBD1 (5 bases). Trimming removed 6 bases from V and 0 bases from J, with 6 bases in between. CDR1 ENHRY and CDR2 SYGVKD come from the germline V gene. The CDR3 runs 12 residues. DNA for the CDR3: TGTGCCATCAGGACAGACTCCTACGAGCAGTACTTC. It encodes CAIRTDSYEQYF.

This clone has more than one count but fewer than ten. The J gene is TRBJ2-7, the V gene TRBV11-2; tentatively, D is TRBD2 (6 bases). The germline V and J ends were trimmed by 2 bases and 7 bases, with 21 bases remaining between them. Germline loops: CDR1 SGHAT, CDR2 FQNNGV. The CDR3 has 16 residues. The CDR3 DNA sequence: TGTGCCAGCAGCTTAACGGGGGTAGGCCTACGAAAGGAGCAGTACTTC. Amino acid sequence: CASSLTGVGLRKEQYF.

The CDR3 DNA is TGTGCCTGGAGCCGTCGGGTCCCAGATACGCAGTATTTT. Its protein is CAWSRRVPDTQYF. The chain recombines TRBV30 with TRBJ2-3; unclear D gene. The CDR3 is made up of 13 amino acids. Trimming removed 3 bases from V and 4 bases from J, with 11 bases in between. Germline V gives CDR1 GTSNPN, CDR2 SVGIG (reference sequence).

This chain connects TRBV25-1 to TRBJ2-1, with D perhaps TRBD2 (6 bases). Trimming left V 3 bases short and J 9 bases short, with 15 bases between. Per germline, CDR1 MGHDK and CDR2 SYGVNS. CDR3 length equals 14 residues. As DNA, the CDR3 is TGTGCCAGCAGTGATAGCGGAGGATTGGGTGAGCAGTTCTTC. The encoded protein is CASSDSGGLGEQFF. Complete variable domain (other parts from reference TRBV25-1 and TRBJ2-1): EADIYQTPRYLVIGTGKKITLECSQTMGHDKMYWYQQDPGMELHLIHYSYGVNSTEKGDLSSESTVSRIRTEHFPLTLESARPSHTSQYLCASSDSGGLGEQFFGPGTRLTVL.